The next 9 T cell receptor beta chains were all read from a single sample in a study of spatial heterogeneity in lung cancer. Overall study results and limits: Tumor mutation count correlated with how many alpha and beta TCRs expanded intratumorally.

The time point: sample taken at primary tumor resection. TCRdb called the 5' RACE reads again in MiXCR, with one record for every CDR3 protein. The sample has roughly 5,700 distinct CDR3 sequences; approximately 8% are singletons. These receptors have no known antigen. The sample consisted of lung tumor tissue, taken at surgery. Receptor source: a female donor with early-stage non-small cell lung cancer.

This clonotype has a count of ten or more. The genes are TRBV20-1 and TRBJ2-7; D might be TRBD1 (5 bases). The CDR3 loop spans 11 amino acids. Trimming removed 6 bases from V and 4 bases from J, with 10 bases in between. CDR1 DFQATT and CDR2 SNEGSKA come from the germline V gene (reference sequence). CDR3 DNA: TGCAGTGCCAGGGTTACATACGAGCAGTACTTC. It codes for CSARVTYEQYF.

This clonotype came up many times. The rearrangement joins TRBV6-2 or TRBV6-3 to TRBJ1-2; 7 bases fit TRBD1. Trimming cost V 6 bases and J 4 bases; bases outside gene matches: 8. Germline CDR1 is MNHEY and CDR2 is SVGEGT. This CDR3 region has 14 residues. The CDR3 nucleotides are TGTGCCAGCAGACCCTTGGACAGGAGCTATGGCTACACCTTC. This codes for CASRPLDRSYGYTF.

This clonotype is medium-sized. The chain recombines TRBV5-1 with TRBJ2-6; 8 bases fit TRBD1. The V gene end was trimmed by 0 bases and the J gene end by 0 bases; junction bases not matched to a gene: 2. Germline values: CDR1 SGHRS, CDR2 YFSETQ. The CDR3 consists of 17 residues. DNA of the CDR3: TGCGCCAGCAGCTTGGACAGGGGGATCTCTGGGGCCAACGTCCTGACTTTC. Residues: CASSLDRGISGANVLTF.

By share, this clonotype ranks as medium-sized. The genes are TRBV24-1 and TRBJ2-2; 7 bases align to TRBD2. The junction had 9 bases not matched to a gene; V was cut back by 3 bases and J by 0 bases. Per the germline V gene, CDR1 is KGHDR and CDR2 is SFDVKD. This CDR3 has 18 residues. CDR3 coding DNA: TGTGCCACCAGTGATGGGGGGGGACCTAACCCGAACACCGGGGAGCTGTTTTTT. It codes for CATSDGGGPNPNTGELFF.

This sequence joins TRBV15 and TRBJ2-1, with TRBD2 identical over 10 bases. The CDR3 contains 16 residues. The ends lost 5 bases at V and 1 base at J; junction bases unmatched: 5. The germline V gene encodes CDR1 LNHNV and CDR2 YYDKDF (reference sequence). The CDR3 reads CATSSPLAGSYNEQFF. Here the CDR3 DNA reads TGTGCCACCAGCTCGCCACTAGCGGGATCCTACAATGAGCAGTTCTTC.

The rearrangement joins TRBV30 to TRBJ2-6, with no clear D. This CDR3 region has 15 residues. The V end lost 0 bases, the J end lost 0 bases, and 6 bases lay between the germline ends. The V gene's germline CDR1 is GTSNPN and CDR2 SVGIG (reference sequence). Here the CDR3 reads CAWSVLGSGANVLTF. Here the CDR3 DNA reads TGTGCCTGGAGTGTACTGGGCTCTGGGGCCAACGTCCTGACTTTC.

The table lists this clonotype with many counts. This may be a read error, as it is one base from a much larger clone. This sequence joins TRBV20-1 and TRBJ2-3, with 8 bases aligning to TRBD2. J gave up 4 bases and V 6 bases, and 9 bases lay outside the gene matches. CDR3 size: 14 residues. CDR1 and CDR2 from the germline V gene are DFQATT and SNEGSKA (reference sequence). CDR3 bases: TGCAGTGCCAGCCCAGCGGGAGTCCCAGATACGCAGTATTTT. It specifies CSASPAGVPDTQYF.

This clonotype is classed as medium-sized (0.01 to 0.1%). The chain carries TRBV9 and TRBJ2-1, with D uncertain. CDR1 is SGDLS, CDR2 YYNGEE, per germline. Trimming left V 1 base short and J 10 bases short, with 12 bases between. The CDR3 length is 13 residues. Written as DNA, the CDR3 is TGTGCCAGCAGCGTAAACTTTGACCAGGAGCAGTTCTTC. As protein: CASSVNFDQEQFF. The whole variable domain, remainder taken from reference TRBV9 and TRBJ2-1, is DSGVTQTPKHLITATGQRVTLRCSPRSGDLSVYWYQQSLDQGLQFLIQYYNGEERAKGNILERFSAQQFPDLHSELNLSSLELGDSALYFCASSVNFDQEQFFGPGTRLTVL.

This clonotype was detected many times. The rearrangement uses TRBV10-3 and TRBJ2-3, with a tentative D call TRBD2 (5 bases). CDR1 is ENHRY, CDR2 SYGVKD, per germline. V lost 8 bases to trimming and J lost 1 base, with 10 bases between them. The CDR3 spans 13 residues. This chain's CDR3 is CAIGGLRTDTQYF. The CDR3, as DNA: TGTGCCATCGGCGGGCTACGCACAGATACGCAGTATTTT.